This TCR beta chain was identified during a study of Graves' ophthalmopathy and Graves' hyperthyroidism. Amplified TCR beta CDR3 regions were obtained using RNA transcripts as template. An initial RT-PCR round employing HTBI primers preceded a second-round multiplex PCR. TCRdb passed the multiplex PCR reads through MiXCR, listing each CDR3 protein once. The sample has around 670,000 distinct CDR3 sequences; 35% to 50% are singletons. Moderate-to-severe activity, CAS at least 3, NOSPECS at least 4 and duration under 3 months characterized donors with ophthalmopathy. Certain patients, namely those with other autoimmune diseases, uncontrolled infections, pregnancy or lactation, were excluded. Germline values: CDR1 SNHLY, CDR2 FYNNEI. The CDR3 loop spans 14 amino acids. Losses at the gene ends were 0 bases for V and 6 bases for J; bases not matched to a gene: 5. This clonotype came up many times.

Material: peripheral blood. The chain is built from TRBV2 and TRBJ2-7; 7 bases agree with TRBD1. This clonotype was obtained from an adult man with Graves' ophthalmopathy. The CDR3 nucleotides are TGTGCCAGCAGTGAAGCCAGGGGGTTGGGCGAGCAGTACTTC. This translates into CASSEARGLGEQYF.